This passage covers 6 T cell receptor beta chains from one sample sequenced in a study of type 1 and type 2 diabetes patients. PCR was run on genomic DNA. Multiplex PCR with 30 forward and 13 reverse primers amplified the TCR beta CDR3. TCRdb processed the multiplex PCR reads anew with MiXCR; each CDR3 protein has one entry. The table shows fewer than 350,000 distinct CDR3 sequences, with roughly 48% occurring only once. The sequencing input was peripheral blood mononuclear cells (PBMCs). These receptors were obtained from a man between 18 and 29 years old with type 2 diabetes.

This clonotype was seen only a few times. J is TRBJ2-7 and V is TRBV12-3 or TRBV12-4; 11 bases fit TRBD1. CDR3 length: 17 residues. With V trimmed by 4 bases and J by 4 bases, 12 bases remained unmatched. CDR3 in amino acids: CASSSSTDRGQRYEQYF. The CDR3 nucleotides read TGTGCCAGCAGTTCCTCCACGGACAGGGGGCAGAGGTACGAGCAGTACTTC.

This sequence joins TRBV7-8 and TRBJ2-5, with D perhaps given as TRBD1 or TRBD2 (7 bases each). The germline V gene has CDR1 SGHVS and CDR2 FQNEAQ. This CDR3 spans 16 amino acids. With 5 bases removed from V and 9 bases from J, the gap between germline ends came to 25 bases. The CDR3 coding sequence is TGTGCCAGCAGCCAACTGCCTAGCGGCCCCCAGGGGGCCCAGTACTTC. Translating it yields CASSQLPSGPQGAQYF.

This clonotype has a single count. V is TRBV2 and J is TRBJ1-4; D possibly corresponds to TRBD1 (5 bases). The CDR3 is 18 residues long. The germline CDR1 and CDR2 sequences are SNHLY and FYNNEI. V was shortened by 4 bases and J by 4 bases, with 22 bases between the two germline ends. The CDR3 DNA reads as TGTGCCAGCAGTGTACCGAACGGGGGGTCAGTGGATAATGAAAAACTGTTTTTT. It is translated as CASSVPNGGSVDNEKLFF.

The V call is TRBV30, the J call TRBJ2-1, with a tentative D call TRBD2 (6 bases). The CDR3 has 13 residues. Germline V gene sequence: CDR1 GTSNPN, CDR2 SVGIG (reference sequence). V lost 2 bases and J 7 bases, leaving 12 bases between the germline ends. CDR3 protein: CAWSTGSFNEQFF. DNA of the CDR3: TGTGCCTGGAGTACCGGGAGCTTTAATGAGCAGTTCTTC.

This clonotype appeared once. The CDR3 region is CASRSGRGGYGYTF. CDR3 nucleotides: TGTGCCAGCAGGTCGGGCAGGGGCGGTTATGGCTACACCTTC. This chain uses TRBV7-2 with TRBJ1-2; maybe TRBD1 (6 bases). Germline CDR1 SGHTA, CDR2 FQGNSA. V dropped 6 bases and J dropped 5 bases, with 16 bases sitting between them. The length of the CDR3 is 14 residues.

J is TRBJ2-6 and V is TRBV6-6; 7 nucleotides agree with TRBD1. V lost 7 bases, J lost 5 bases, and 8 bases stayed unmatched. Germline V gene sequence: CDR1 MNHNY, CDR2 SVGAGI (reference sequence). The CDR3 contains 15 residues. CDR3 in amino acids: CASTPTGLRANVLTF. The CDR3, as DNA: TGTGCCAGCACCCCGACAGGGTTAAGGGCCAACGTCCTGACTTTC.